This T cell receptor (beta chain) comes out of a study of shared clonotypes between healthy human individuals (dated by TCRdb to the early 2020s). The study in broad terms: The cohort comprised two women and a few men aged 18 to 49 years. To estimate repertoire size and how much clonotype sharing occurs between individuals, the study deeply sequenced the blood TCR repertoires of five healthy adults. Between about 0.85 and 9.5 billion PBMCs per donor were obtained by leukapheresis. For each donor, three plates each were used for CD4 naive and CD4 memory, two plates were used for CD8 naive, and one plate was used for CD8 memory. Different laboratories and diverse techniques were used to prepare libraries and sequence TCR repertoires, to increase sequencing depth and limit assay-specific biases. What the authors observed across the whole study: Only blood was sampled, and tissue TCR repertoires likely differ from those in blood. Sharing across four donors was observed for about 5% of naive CD4, 3.5% of naive CD8, 2% to 2.5% of memory CD4, and roughly 0.4% of memory CD8 clonotypes. Based on pairwise subsampling, the degree of clonotype sharing among donors was expected to be affected by sequencing depth. Rarefaction of sorted-subset datasets indicated incomplete sequencing despite the large sequencing depth. Higher generation probabilities were observed for clonotypes shared by all four sorted-subset donors than for non-shared clonotypes. Naive subsets generally had larger estimated clonotype richness than memory subsets did. The small number of donors limited the genetic and exposure-history diversity represented.

About this clone: No cognate antigen has been identified for it. Per-nucleotide qualities are absent, and no much larger clonotype sits a single base away.

V loses 3 bases, J loses 5 bases, and the germline ends lie 9 bases apart. The CDR3 goes from the cysteine to the phenylalanine over 13 residues. The DNA shown is the 39-base CDR3, in frame from base 1. CDR1 and CDR2, per the germline V gene, are SGHTA and FQGNSA. Using the deep immunoSEQ assay, multiplex PCR amplified TCR CDR3 regions from genomic DNA. Genomic DNA extracted from each cell subset was distributed evenly over all wells of several immunoSEQ 96-well plates, and each plate served as one replicate. For sorted subsets, each replicate PCR was loaded with 200 to 250 ng genomic DNA, equivalent to about 33,000 T cell genomes. The purified libraries were quantified using a Qubit 3.0 fluorometer, sized with a Bioanalyzer 2100, and then quantified again using the KAPA Library Quantification kit. Every immunoSEQ 96-well plate was sequenced on a dedicated single-read 150-cycle Illumina NextSeq 550 flow cell. The original methods were these. Because the immunoSEQ output included only junctional sequences and no quality scores, the filtering could not be the same as the filtering used for full-length reads. To assign V/J genes and CDR3, sequences were annotated against IMGT germline references using PyIR, a Python wrapper for IgBLAST v1.9. Reads were filtered out if the reads had weak V/J assignments (E-value above 1e-6), no CDR3, stop codons, out-of-frame junctions, or ambiguous translated residues. V3J clonotypes were defined as sequences sharing the same inferred V gene, J gene, and CDR3 amino acid sequence. The percentage overlap between two repertoires was calculated by dividing the number of shared unique clonotypes by the size of the smaller repertoire. RTK rarefaction, the Chao1 estimator, and Recon v2.1 estimates of unobserved clonotypes were used to assess repertoire richness. For all TCRbeta clonotypes obtained by the gDNA method from four donors, generation probabilities were computed with OLGA. TCRdb obtained this table from immuneACCESS and retained in-frame rearrangements with V and J assigned. These tables miss some clones; where compared with another copy, unresolved V genes account for less than half of the shortfall, and the remainder is unexplained. From that table come the V and J calls and clone size; the DNA was used to work out D and trimming. Across this sample there are about 2.4 million clones, with under 95% seen only once. Roughly 0.39% of the sample goes to the ten largest clones.

Healthy HIV-negative adults with no recently reported acute infections or vaccinations were included as donors. Every donor was a Caucasian adult residing in Nashville, Tennessee, USA. Magnetic negative selection was used to enrich CD4+ T cells, after which naive cells were positively selected on CD45RA and the negative fraction became the memory subset. Blood was collected by leukapheresis, and PBMCs were isolated by Ficoll-Histopaque density gradient centrifugation and then cryopreserved in liquid nitrogen vapor phase. Analytical flow cytometry was used to check the purity and quantity of every magnetically sorted T cell population. From each sorted fraction, genomic DNA was isolated and quantified by UV absorbance on a Nanodrop 2000c.

This TCR derives from a man aged 18 to 30 in good health. Some clones in this sample may be carry-over from other donors' samples. Sequencing was carried out using naive CD4+ T cells from PBMCs. The label giving this sample's cell subset or site can be read as: CD45RA+ positively selected. This receptor chain uses TRBV7-2 and TRBJ2-3, with the D segment identity uncertain. The base sequence is TGTGCCAGCAGCTTGCGGATTCAAGATACGCAGTATTTT. It translates to CASSLRIQDTQYF.